This T cell receptor beta chain was profiled in a study of T cell changes during pregnancy in multiple sclerosis. The V end lost 3 bases, the J end lost 6 bases, and 12 bases lay between the germline ends. Germline CDR1 and CDR2: MNHEY and SMNVEV (reference sequence). This CDR3 contains 15 residues. Clones were sequenced by immunoSEQ multiplex PCR, and TCRdb holds only the in-frame ones, with some missing. Of around 29,000 clones in the sample, around nine tenths were seen once. The sequencing used CD4+ T cells from peripheral blood mononuclear cells, collected in the first trimester of pregnancy. The sequence derives from a female donor with multiple sclerosis, enrolled in a pregnancy study. V usage is TRBV27 and J usage is TRBJ1-6; perhaps TRBD1 as D (5 bases). The DNA for the CDR3 is TGTGCCAGCAGTTTTCGTTGGGGGGGTAATTCACCCCTCCACTTT. Protein: CASSFRWGGNSPLHF.